A single TCR beta chain is shown here with its context. The PCR had 60 Vbeta and 13 Jbeta primers. The assay was immunoSEQ multiplex PCR, and TCRdb's table has in-frame clones only and misses some. This table holds 60,000 to 65,000 clones. This sample was included in a study of cytomegalovirus exposure and HLA in healthy donors. CDR1 and CDR2 (germline): MNHNS, SASEGT. V was pared by 6 bases and J by 0 bases, with 4 bases of the junction left unmatched. The CDR3 runs to 14 residues. The sample consisted of PBMCs. This receptor was taken from a woman aged 18-29 years in good health and CMV-seronegative. This chain uses TRBV6-1 with TRBJ2-7; TRBD1 aligns across 8 bases. The CDR3 sequence: CASRTGQASYEQYF. The CDR3 DNA sequence: TGTGCCAGCAGAACGGGACAGGCCTCCTACGAGCAGTACTTC.